This entry features one T cell receptor beta chain sequence. One entry per CDR3 protein results from TCRdb running MiXCR on the RT-PCR reads. The sample lists about 170,000 distinct CDR3 sequences, 12% seen once, with approximately 32% in the top ten. In germline, CDR1 is SNHLY, CDR2 FYNNEI. V was trimmed by 2 bases and J by 4 bases, leaving 14 bases between them. The CDR3 is 15 residues long. The sample comes from a study of response to subunit inactivated influenza vaccine. The data were also submitted as part of a second study, on T cells expressing NK-cell markers. As that study records: Generation of TCR beta cDNA was performed by 5'RACE template switching incorporating UMIs. Sorted CD3+CD56-NKG2C+, CD3+CD56+NKG2C+ and CD3+CD56+NKG2C- T cells supplied the TCR beta repertoires. Eight donors were sequenced, seven testing HCMV-seropositive and one testing seronegative. In several experiments, sorting was restricted to alpha-beta TCR T cells by an anti-gamma-delta TCR antibody. For four donors, these clonotypes were likewise the leading ones in the CD3+CD56-NKG2C+ fraction.

The rearrangement joins TRBV2 to TRBJ1-2; D gene uncertain. The receptor comes from a man aged 45-60 years who received an inactivated influenza vaccine. Sequenced here: CD8+ T cells sorted from PBMCs, sampled 12 days after vaccination. This CDR3 is CASSERAVLTYGYTF. The CDR3 DNA reads TGTGCCAGCAGTGAAAGGGCAGTCCTTACCTATGGCTACACCTTC.